This T cell receptor (beta chain) comes out of a study of T cell responses to AZD1222 COVID-19 vaccine. Study observations and caveats: Most donors were white British and more were female, and clonal diversity was possibly underestimated.

V was clipped by 1 base and J by 4 bases, with 2 bases between them. The CDR3 extends over 13 amino acids. Germline CDR1 SGHTA, CDR2 FQGNSA. Some clones are missing from TCRdb's copy, which holds only in-frame ones; the method was immunoSEQ multiplex PCR. Altogether 200,000 or so clones are present, around 86% being singletons, with the ten largest covering under 3.5%. This clone has a single count. Its cognate antigen is unknown. The sample contains more than one DNA sequence encoding this CDR3. This clonotype was obtained from an adult in good health. This material consisted of peripheral blood, taken on day 0 of MenACWY control vaccination. The chain recombines TRBV7-2 with TRBJ2-6; no reliable D call. The CDR3 DNA reads as TGTGCCAGCAGCTTAGGAGGGGCCAACGTCCTGACTTTC. Amino acids: CASSLGGANVLTF. Complete variable domain (other parts from reference TRBV7-2 and TRBJ2-6): GAGVSQSPSNKVTEKGKDVELRCDPISGHTALYWYRQSLGQGLEFLIYFQGNSAPDKSGLPSDRFSAERTGGSVSTLTIQRTQQEDSAVYLCASSLGGANVLTFGAGSRLTVL.